Only one count was recorded for the clone carrying this T cell receptor (beta chain). The antigen is undetermined. Sequencing used immunoSEQ multiplex PCR; TCRdb keeps in-frame clones, though not all of them. Here the sample spans fewer than 95,000 clones, around 89% being singletons. The data derive from a study of OX40 agonist ivuxolimab in advanced cancers. Study observations and caveats: Clones of CD4+ and CD8+ blood T cells grew by week 6 at doses of 0.1 to 3.0 mg/kg. Among T cells, CD8+ cells averaged more expanded clones than CD4+ cells.

Patients were excluded for autoimmune disease history or systemic immunosuppression. The germline CDR1 and CDR2 sequences are SEHNR and FQNEAQ (reference sequence). Trimming removed 5 bases from V and 0 bases from J; junction bases left unmatched: 8. The CDR3 consists of 17 residues. V and J are TRBV7-9 and TRBJ1-4; 8 bases are a match to TRBD1. The receptor was isolated from an adult with an advanced solid tumor such as melanoma, head and neck, liver or kidney cancer. The sample in question was CD4+ or CD8+ T cells sorted from blood, obtained in a trial of the OX40 agonist ivuxolimab. The CDR3 sequence: CASSKTGVGATNEKLFF. The CDR3 coding sequence is TGTGCCAGCAGCAAGACAGGGGTTGGGGCAACTAATGAAAAACTGTTTTTT.